The 30 T cell receptor beta chains below come from one sample, sequenced in a study of T cell repertoires in cytomegalovirus infection. For these TCRs, the target antigens are not known. MiXCR was run by TCRdb on the reads, yielding one entry per CDR3 protein. The table includes some 920,000 distinct CDR3 sequences, roughly a third detected once. This sample comprised cultured CD8+ T cells from PBMCs, obtained from culture after CMV antigen stimulation. The source is a human donor in good health (CMV status not recorded). Some clones in this sample may be carry-over from other donors' samples.

The rearrangement uses TRBV2 and TRBJ1-1; D unclear. In germline, CDR1 is SNHLY, CDR2 FYNNEI. This CDR3 contains 15 residues. Trimming stripped 6 bases from V and 4 bases from J, with 18 bases between. The CDR3 reads CASREDKGEGTEAFF. The CDR3 nucleotides are TGTGCCAGCAGGGAGGATAAGGGAGAGGGCACTGAAGCTTTCTTT.

The chain couples TRBV19 to TRBJ2-2; TRBD2 agrees at 7 bases. The ends lost 7 bases at V and 6 bases at J; junction bases unmatched: 8. Germline CDR1 LNHDA, CDR2 SQIVND (reference sequence). The length of the CDR3 is 14 residues. The CDR3 bases are TGTGCCAGTACCCTTAGGGAGGGGTCCGGGGAGCTGTTTTTT. It encodes CASTLREGSGELFF.

A remark on this clonotype: At one end the junction does not follow the germline gene, possibly because of a read error. The J gene is TRBJ2-3, the V gene TRBV6-5; 10 bases agree with TRBD2. This CDR3 region has 13 residues. The germline gives CDR1 MNHEY, CDR2 SVGAGI. In DNA form, the CDR3 reads TGTGTCAGCCTAGCGGGGGGCACAGATACGCAGTATTTT. Protein sequence: CVSLAGGTDTQYF.

V usage is TRBV6-1 and J usage is TRBJ1-2, with D perhaps TRBD1 (5 bases). There are 15 residues in the CDR3. Germline V lookup: CDR1 MNHNS, CDR2 SASEGT. The V end lost 5 bases, the J end lost 3 bases, and 16 bases lay between the germline ends. The CDR3 spells CASSPGGGAYYGYTF. Written as DNA, the CDR3 is TGTGCCAGCAGTCCTGGGGGGGGAGCATACTATGGCTACACCTTC.

The chain links TRBV6-2 or TRBV6-3 to TRBJ2-7; TRBD1 agrees at 8 bases. The V segment lost 6 bases and the J segment 2 bases; nucleotides outside the gene matches: 6. Germline values: CDR1 MNHEY, CDR2 SVGEGT. The length of the CDR3 is 14 residues. DNA of the CDR3: TGTGCCAGCAGGGACAGGGACCAGCCCTACGAGCAGTACGTC. Translation: CASRDRDQPYEQYV.

V gene TRBV12-3 or TRBV12-4 combines with J gene TRBJ2-1; D gene ambiguous. CDR3 length: 13 amino acids. The germline V and J ends were trimmed by 5 bases and 6 bases, with 11 bases remaining between them. The CDR3 protein is CASSQSWGNEQFF. DNA for the CDR3: TGTGCCAGCAGTCAGTCGTGGGGCAATGAGCAGTTCTTC.

The sample holds a few counts of this clonotype. CDR3 residues: CASSKLRGSTDTQYF. Here the CDR3 DNA reads TGTGCCAGCAGCAAGTTGAGGGGGTCTACAGATACGCAGTATTTT. The J gene is TRBJ2-3, the V gene TRBV7-2, with D perhaps matching TRBD1 (6 bases). The germline V and J ends were trimmed by 5 bases and 3 bases, with 15 bases remaining between them. CDR1 and CDR2 from the germline V gene are SGHTA and FQGNSA. This CDR3 contains 15 residues.

This clonotype was counted at least ten times. The rearrangement links TRBV7-2 to TRBJ2-5; TRBD1 might be the D (6 bases). Between the trimmed V and J ends, which lost 6 bases and 5 bases, there was a span of 19 bases. The CDR3 has 15 amino acids. Germline V lookup: CDR1 SGHTA, CDR2 FQGNSA. In DNA form, the CDR3 reads TGTGCCAGCAGTCAAACAGGGAGCCCGAGGGAGACCCAGTACTTC. Translating it yields CASSQTGSPRETQYF.

The chain joins TRBV27 to TRBJ2-7; D unclear. This CDR3 has 14 residues. Between the trimmed V and J ends, which lost 5 bases and 3 bases, there was a span of 14 bases. Germline CDR1 reads MNHEY; CDR2 reads SMNVEV (reference sequence). CDR3 coding DNA: TGTGCCAGCAGTCCCTCCCCTAGATTCTACGAGCAGTACGTC. Protein product: CASSPSPRFYEQYV.

The chain has TRBV6-2 or TRBV6-3 and TRBJ2-7; the match to TRBD1 covers 8 bases. The junction had 5 bases not matched to a gene; V was cut back by 5 bases and J by 5 bases. The CDR3 is 13 amino acids. Germline CDR1 is MNHEY and CDR2 is SVGEGT. CDR3 residues: CASSPTGVHEQYV. The CDR3, as DNA: TGTGCCAGCAGTCCGACAGGGGTCCACGAGCAGTACGTC.

The chain employs TRBV20-1 and TRBJ1-2; D may be TRBD1 (6 bases). Germline V gene sequence: CDR1 DFQATT, CDR2 SNEGSKA (reference sequence). The CDR3 extends over 14 amino acids. V lost 5 bases and J lost 4, with 17 bases in between. CDR3 bases: TGCAGTGCTCCCCACAGGGTCGAGATCTATGGCTACACCTTC. As protein: CSAPHRVEIYGYTF.

The gene calls are TRBV29-1 and TRBJ1-1, with D unresolved. Between the trimmed V and J ends, which lost 3 bases and 3 bases, there was a span of 11 bases. The CDR3 sequence is 13 residues long. From germline, CDR1 is SQVTM and CDR2 ANQGSEA. The CDR3 region has the DNA TGCAGCGTTGATTACGGGGATTACACTGAAGCTTTCTTT. Translation: CSVDYGDYTEAFF.

The V call is TRBV10-3, the J call TRBJ1-2; D perhaps matches TRBD1 (5 bases). Germline CDR1 and CDR2: ENHRY and SYGVKD. V was clipped by 6 bases and J by 4 bases, with 18 bases between them. The CDR3 totals 15 residues. The CDR3 spells CAIRDLDRHFYGYTF. The CDR3 nucleotides are TGTGCCATCAGGGACCTAGACAGACATTTCTATGGCTACACCTTC.

The chain joins TRBV12-3 or TRBV12-4 to TRBJ2-1, with TRBD2 matching 12 bases. The CDR3 totals 18 residues. V shed 3 bases, J shed 2 bases, and the junction held 8 bases outside the gene matches. In nucleotides, the CDR3 is TGTGCCAGCAGTTTCCAAACTAGCGGGGGGTTGGCCTACAATGAGCAGTTCTTC. It specifies CASSFQTSGGLAYNEQFF.

This clonotype was seen a handful of times. The V and J genes are TRBV6-2 or TRBV6-3 and TRBJ2-2, with 10 bases matching TRBD2. The CDR3 contains 16 residues. From germline, CDR1 is MNHEY and CDR2 SVGEGT. V was pared by 8 bases and J by 3 bases, with 9 bases of the junction left unmatched. The CDR3 region has the DNA TGTGCCAGCTTAGGAGCGGGGGGGCCGCACACCGGGGAGCTGTTTTTT. Its translation is CASLGAGGPHTGELFF.

The DNA for the CDR3 is TGCGCCAGCAGCCAAAGACTAGAGGGGACCCAGTACTTC. Its protein product is CASSQRLEGTQYF. The genes are TRBV4-3 and TRBJ2-5; TRBD2 is a possible D gene (6 bases). In germline, CDR1 is LGHNA, CDR2 YSLEER. Between the trimmed V and J ends, which lost 2 bases and 7 bases, there was a span of 11 bases. The CDR3 contains 13 residues.

The sample holds a few counts of this clonotype. V and J are TRBV6-5 and TRBJ1-1; tentatively, D is TRBD1 (6 bases). CDR1 is MNHEY and CDR2 is SVGAGI in the germline V gene. This CDR3 is 13 amino acids long. The ends were cut back, 4 bases at V and 6 bases at J, with 12 bases in the middle. For the CDR3, the DNA is TGTGCCAGCAGTTGGACAGCCACCGCTGAAGCTTTCTTT. This gives the protein CASSWTATAEAFF.

V gene TRBV6-5 combines with J gene TRBJ2-5, with 11 nucleotides matching TRBD2. The V gene end was trimmed by 5 bases and the J gene end by 2 bases; junction bases not matched to a gene: 19. CDR1 is MNHEY and CDR2 is SVGAGI in the germline V gene. This CDR3 region has 20 residues. The CDR3 DNA follows: TGTGCCAGCAGTCCGCCGTTACTAGCGGGGGCCCTCCTTACACAAGAGACCCAGTACTTC. It yields the protein CASSPPLLAGALLTQETQYF.

This clonotype was detected ten times or more. J is TRBJ1-2 and V is TRBV12-3 or TRBV12-4; no clear D gene. Trimming pared 1 base from V and 7 bases from J, leaving 16 bases between. The CDR3 is 15 residues long. CDR3 DNA: TGTGCCAGCAGTTTAGATCATCCTCCTACCCTTGGCTACACCTTC. Encoded protein: CASSLDHPPTLGYTF.

In this sample, this clonotype turned up many times. V usage is TRBV4-2 and J usage is TRBJ2-2; no clear D gene. In germline, CDR1 is LGHNA, CDR2 YNFKEQ. Trimming stripped 0 bases from V and 7 bases from J, with 9 bases between. CDR3 length: 14 amino acids. The CDR3 DNA reads as TGTGCCAGCAGCCAAGAATATGGATTCGGGGAGCTGTTTTTT. Translated: CASSQEYGFGELFF.

This clonotype was observed at least ten times. This chain uses TRBV7-2 with TRBJ2-3, with 8 nucleotides matching TRBD2. This CDR3 comprises 17 residues. With 1 base clipped from V and 0 bases from J, the junction kept 6 bases outside the gene matches. CDR1 is SGHTA, CDR2 FQGNSA, per germline. The CDR3 DNA follows: TGTGCCAGCAGCTTAGGGGCGGGGGGAACTAGCACAGATACGCAGTATTTT. Its protein is CASSLGAGGTSTDTQYF.

At least ten counts were recorded for this clonotype. This sequence joins TRBV11-2 and TRBJ2-2; the match to TRBD1 covers 7 bases. The length of the CDR3 is 15 residues. With V trimmed by 1 base and J by 3 bases, 2 bases remained unmatched. The germline gives CDR1 SGHAT, CDR2 FQNNGV. The DNA for the CDR3 is TGTGCCAGCAGCTTAGGAGACAGGGACACCGGGGAGCTGTTTTTT. Translating it yields CASSLGDRDTGELFF.

In its sample, this clonotype was seen a few times. The chain joins TRBV6-2 or TRBV6-3 to TRBJ2-7; a possible D gene is TRBD1 (5 bases). Germline CDR1 and CDR2: MNHEY and SVGEGT. The CDR3 loop spans 14 amino acids. Trimming left V 6 bases short and J 1 base short, with 13 bases between. The CDR3 DNA follows: TGTGCCAGCAGAGGGCCGCAGGGTTCCTACGAGCAGTACGTC. It encodes CASRGPQGSYEQYV.

This rearrangement joins TRBV7-3 to TRBJ1-6; 8 bases are a match to TRBD1. Germline V gene lookup returns CDR1 SGHTA and CDR2 FQGTGA. The V segment lost 2 bases and the J segment 6 bases; nucleotides outside the gene matches: 3. The CDR3 has 15 amino acids. The CDR3 is CASSLEDRANSPLHF. The DNA for the CDR3 is TGTGCCAGCAGCTTAGAGGACAGGGCTAATTCACCCCTCCACTTT.

This clonotype was recorded many times. The chain couples TRBV7-6 to TRBJ2-5; no reliable D call. The CDR3 is made up of 17 amino acids. Trimming left V 2 bases short and J 2 bases short, with 18 bases between. Looked up from germline, CDR1 is SGHVS and CDR2 is FNYEAQ. The CDR3 sequence is CASSLLWRAPGQETQYF. In DNA form, the CDR3 reads TGTGCCAGCAGCTTATTGTGGAGAGCCCCTGGACAAGAGACCCAGTACTTC.

The chain joins TRBV6-6 to TRBJ1-2; 10 bases are a match to TRBD1. This CDR3 spans 14 amino acids. The germline gives CDR1 MNHNY, CDR2 SVGAGI (reference sequence). With V trimmed by 6 bases and J by 5 bases, 6 bases remained unmatched. The CDR3 region is CASSRTGGVYGYTF. The CDR3 region has the DNA TGTGCCAGCAGCAGGACAGGGGGAGTGTATGGCTACACCTTC.

The table lists this clonotype with many counts. The chain couples TRBV7-6 to TRBJ2-2, with 8 bases aligning to TRBD1. V was clipped by 5 bases and J by 3 bases; unmatched bases: 11. The CDR3 is made up of 17 amino acids. Germline V gene sequence: CDR1 SGHVS, CDR2 FNYEAQ. Here the CDR3 reads CASSRPPGQGYTGELFF. In DNA, the CDR3 is TGTGCCAGCAGCCGGCCCCCAGGACAGGGCTACACCGGGGAGCTGTTTTTT. Combining the CDR3 with reference TRBV7-6 and TRBJ2-2 gives the whole variable domain GAGVSQSPRYKVTKRGQDVALRCDPISGHVSLYWYRQALGQGPEFLTYFNYEAQQDKSGLPNDRFSAERPEGSISTLTIQRTEQRDSAMYRCASSRPPGQGYTGELFFGEGSRLTVL.

The V call is TRBV6-4, the J call TRBJ2-3, with 7 positions matching TRBD1. This CDR3 contains 14 residues. CDR1 is MRHNA, CDR2 SNTAGT, per germline. After removal of 6 bases from V and 3 bases from J, the junction contained 6 bases not matched to a gene. The CDR3 loop is CASRLTGETDTQYF. CDR3 in DNA: TGTGCCAGCAGGCTAACAGGGGAGACAGATACGCAGTATTTT.

This clonotype was seen a handful of times. The V gene is TRBV7-9, the J gene TRBJ1-6; 9 nucleotides match TRBD1. This CDR3 region has 14 residues. Germline V gene sequence: CDR1 SEHNR, CDR2 FQNEAQ (reference sequence). Unmatched junction bases numbered 9, after V lost 11 bases and J lost 7 bases. The CDR3 bases are TGTGCCGTAGACCCCGGGACAGGGAATTCACCCCTCCACTTT. This encodes CAVDPGTGNSPLHF.

J is TRBJ2-3 and V is TRBV27, with D perhaps TRBD1 or TRBD2 (6 bases each). Germline CDR1 MNHEY, CDR2 SMNVEV (reference sequence). V was cut by 2 bases and J by 2 bases, with 11 bases left in between. The CDR3 loop spans 15 amino acids. CDR3 in DNA: TGTGCCAGCAGTTTAATCGGGGGCCACACAGATACGCAGTATTTT. This encodes CASSLIGGHTDTQYF.